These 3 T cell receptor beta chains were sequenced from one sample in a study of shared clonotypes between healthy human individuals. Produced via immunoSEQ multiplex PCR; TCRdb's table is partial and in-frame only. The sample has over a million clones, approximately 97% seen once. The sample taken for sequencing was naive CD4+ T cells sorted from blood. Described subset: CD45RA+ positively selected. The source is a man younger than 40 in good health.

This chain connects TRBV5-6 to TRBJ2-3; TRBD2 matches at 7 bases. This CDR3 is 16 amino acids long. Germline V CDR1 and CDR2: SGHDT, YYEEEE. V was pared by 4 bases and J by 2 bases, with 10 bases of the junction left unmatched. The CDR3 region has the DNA TGTGCCAGCAGCCCCGGAGCGGGAACCGCCACAGATACGCAGTATTTT. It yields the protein CASSPGAGTATDTQYF.

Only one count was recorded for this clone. CDR3 loop: CAWSDGLAGTYEQYF. CDR3 nucleotide sequence: TGTGCCTGGAGCGACGGACTAGCGGGAACCTACGAGCAGTACTTC. The chain recombines TRBV30 with TRBJ2-7, with 12 bases that match TRBD2. The V gene's germline CDR1 is GTSNPN and CDR2 SVGIG (reference sequence). V lost 3 bases to trimming and J lost 2 bases; unmatched junction nucleotides: 5. This CDR3 has 15 amino acids.

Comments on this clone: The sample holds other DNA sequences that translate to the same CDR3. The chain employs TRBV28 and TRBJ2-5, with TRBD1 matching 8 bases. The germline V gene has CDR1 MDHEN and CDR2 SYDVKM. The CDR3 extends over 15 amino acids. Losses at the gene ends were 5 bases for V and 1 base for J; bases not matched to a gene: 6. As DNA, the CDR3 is TGTGCCAGCAGTCTACCGACAGGGGCCCAAGAGACCCAGTACTTC. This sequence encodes CASSLPTGAQETQYF.